Presented here are 28 T cell receptor beta chains from one specimen sequenced in a study of blood T cell repertoires in COVID-19. Only in-frame clones appear in the TCRdb table, and some are missing; sequencing was by immunoSEQ multiplex PCR. The table lists 350,000 to 400,000 clones, 86% of them singletons. Sequencing was performed on peripheral blood. The receptors were sampled from a woman aged 55-69 years with COVID-19, enrolled during active disease.

The V gene is TRBV4-1, the J gene TRBJ1-2; no clear D. Germline V gene data show CDR1 as MGHRA and CDR2 as YSYEKL. Deletions cut 0 bases from V and 3 bases from J, with 14 bases between. This CDR3 comprises 16 residues. The CDR3 bases are TGCGCCAGCAGCCAAGATAGCCACCAGCCTTACTATGGCTACACCTTC. Protein: CASSQDSHQPYYGYTF.

The rearrangement joins TRBV4-1 to TRBJ2-3; D perhaps matches TRBD1 (6 bases). Germline V gene data show CDR1 as MGHRA and CDR2 as YSYEKL. Trimming removed 2 bases from V and 5 bases from J, with 11 bases in between. CDR3 length: 14 amino acids. The CDR3 DNA reads TGCGCCAGCAGCCAACTACAGGGTGGAGATACGCAGTATTTT. Translation gives CASSQLQGGDTQYF.

Concerning this clone itself: Other DNA variants within this sample encode the same CDR3. The V call is TRBV5-1, the J call TRBJ2-1, with 12 bases aligning to TRBD2. Looked up from germline, CDR1 is SGHRS and CDR2 is YFSETQ. The CDR3 consists of 15 residues. J was trimmed by 4 bases and V by 1 base; bases with no gene match: 0. The CDR3 DNA reads as TGCGCCAGCAGCTTGACTAGCGGGGGGTACAATGAGCAGTTCTTC. Its protein is CASSLTSGGYNEQFF.

V and J are TRBV27 and TRBJ1-1; D remains ambiguous. V shed 5 bases and J shed 5 bases, with 12 bases lying between them. Germline values: CDR1 MNHEY, CDR2 SMNVEV (reference sequence). The CDR3 totals 13 residues. This CDR3 reads CASSLNIRTEAFF. The CDR3 region has the DNA TGTGCCAGCAGTCTAAATATCAGGACTGAAGCTTTCTTT.

The CDR3 sequence is CASSWDRGRGGYTF. The CDR3 nucleotides are TGTGCCAGCAGTTGGGACAGGGGGCGAGGTGGCTACACCTTC. The chain joins TRBV6-5 to TRBJ1-2, with 12 bases matching TRBD1. The CDR3 extends over 14 amino acids. Germline V gene data show CDR1 as MNHEY and CDR2 as SVGAGI. Losses at the gene ends were 4 bases for V and 7 bases for J; bases not matched to a gene: 4.

In DNA, the CDR3 is TGTGCCAGCAGTCGTGACCGCCGTCGCGGGGACACCATATATTTT. Protein sequence: CASSRDRRRGDTIYF. This chain uses TRBV3-1 (or the pseudogene TRBV3-2) with TRBJ1-3; no clear D. Germline V lookup: CDR1 LGHDT, CDR2 YNNKEL (reference sequence). With 6 bases removed from V and 8 bases from J, the gap between germline ends came to 20 bases. This CDR3 has 15 amino acids.

This clone was recorded once. The chain has TRBV7-6 and TRBJ1-3, with D possibly being TRBD1 (6 bases). V was shortened by 1 base and J by 0 bases, with 10 bases between the two germline ends. This CDR3 contains 16 residues. The V gene's germline CDR1 is SGHVS and CDR2 FNYEAQ. Here the CDR3 DNA reads TGTGCCAGCAGCTTAGGACAGGCTATCTCTGGAAACACCATATATTTT. Protein sequence: CASSLGQAISGNTIYF.

This chain connects TRBV9 to TRBJ1-2; 12 positions agree with TRBD1. Germline-derived CDR1 and CDR2 are SGDLS and YYNGEE. V gave up 2 bases and J gave up 7 bases; unmatched junction bases: 6. The CDR3 covers 15 residues. CDR3 DNA sequence: TGTGCCAGCAGCGTTCCGGGACAGGGGGCGGGTGGCTACACCTTC. This sequence encodes CASSVPGQGAGGYTF.

This chain connects TRBV25-1 to TRBJ2-7, with TRBD1 matching over 7 bases. The ends lost 4 bases at V and 5 bases at J; junction bases unmatched: 14. This CDR3 is 16 amino acids long. CDR1 MGHDK and CDR2 SYGVNS come from the germline V gene. CDR3 sequence: CASSALNRQGPHEQYF. As DNA, the CDR3 is TGTGCCAGCAGTGCCCTGAATAGACAGGGTCCCCACGAGCAGTACTTC.

Of note for this clone: Other nucleotide sequences in the sample specify the same CDR3. The genes are TRBV29-1 and TRBJ1-1, with 8 bases identical to TRBD1. Germline lookup yields CDR1 SQVTM and CDR2 ANQGSEA. The CDR3 loop spans 12 amino acids. The J segment lost 1 base and the V segment lost 6 bases, leaving 1 base of the junction unmatched. The CDR3: CSVGQGNTEAFF. The CDR3 DNA reads as TGCAGCGTAGGACAGGGGAACACTGAAGCTTTCTTT.

This chain uses TRBV7-2 with TRBJ1-1; D perhaps matches TRBD1 (5 bases). CDR3 length: 14 amino acids. The V end was cut by 5 bases, the J end by 5 bases, with 15 bases between. Germline V CDR1 and CDR2: SGHTA, FQGNSA. CDR3 loop: CASSVRDRSTEAFF. DNA of the CDR3: TGTGCCAGCAGCGTCAGGGATCGTAGTACTGAAGCTTTCTTT.

The rearrangement joins TRBV4-1 to TRBJ2-1; weak D call: TRBD2 (7 bases). The germline CDR1 and CDR2 sequences are MGHRA and YSYEKL. CDR3 length equals 16 residues. Trimming shortened V by 1 base and J by 4 bases, and 14 bases separated the two germline ends. This CDR3 is CASSQVRGAGYNEQFF. The CDR3 region has the DNA TGCGCCAGCAGCCAAGTTCGGGGGGCCGGATACAATGAGCAGTTCTTC.

The gene calls are TRBV2 and TRBJ2-2, with 9 bases matching TRBD1. Trimming at V came to 9 bases and at J to 4 bases, leaving 6 bases not matched to a gene. The CDR3 length is 14 residues. Germline V lookup: CDR1 SNHLY, CDR2 FYNNEI. The CDR3 loop is CASFRDRATGELFF. The CDR3 DNA follows: TGTGCCAGTTTTAGGGACAGGGCCACCGGGGAGCTGTTTTTT. Filled out from reference TRBV2 and TRBJ2-2, the complete variable domain reads EPEVTQTPSHQVTQMGQEVILRCVPISNHLYFYWYRQILGQKVEFLVSFYNNEISEKSEIFDDQFSVERPDGSNFTLKIRSTKLEDSAMYFCASFRDRATGELFFGEGSRLTVL.

The chain employs TRBV5-1 and TRBJ1-6, with 7 positions matching TRBD1. V was clipped by 5 bases and J by 4 bases; unmatched bases: 9. Germline V lookup: CDR1 SGHRS, CDR2 YFSETQ. The length of the CDR3 is 16 residues. The CDR3: CASRQDPQGYNSPLHF. CDR3 nucleotides: TGCGCCAGCAGACAGGACCCACAGGGGTATAATTCACCCCTCCACTTT.

Only a few counts were recorded for this clone. V is TRBV6-1 and J is TRBJ2-7, with 8 bases matching TRBD1. The CDR3 covers 15 residues. The J segment lost 4 bases and the V segment lost 2 bases, leaving 7 bases of the junction unmatched. CDR1 is MNHNS and CDR2 is SASEGT in the germline V gene. For the CDR3, the DNA is TGTGCCAGCAGTGAAACCCAGGGGGCGAGTTACGAGCAGTACTTC. It encodes CASSETQGASYEQYF.

The CDR3: CASSLQQGDTEAFF. In nucleotides, the CDR3 is TGTGCCAGCAGCTTGCAACAGGGTGACACTGAAGCTTTCTTT. The genes are TRBV5-4 and TRBJ1-1; D is perhaps TRBD1 (6 bases). The CDR3 is 14 amino acids. In germline, CDR1 is SGHNT, CDR2 YYREEE (reference sequence). The V and J ends lost 1 base and 3 bases respectively, with 10 bases between them.

This clone was picked up a small number of times. The chain employs TRBV6-5 and TRBJ1-1; D may be TRBD1 (6 bases). Germline V CDR1 and CDR2: MNHEY, SVGAGI. V lost 2 bases to trimming and J lost 4 bases, with 14 bases between them. The CDR3 contains 15 residues. The CDR3 DNA follows: TGTGCCAGCAGTTACGGGGGGGGCGCGAGCACTGAAGCTTTCTTT. It yields the protein CASSYGGGASTEAFF.

In this sample, this clone turned up once. This rearrangement joins TRBV6-5 to TRBJ2-7, with 9 bases identical to TRBD1. The junction had 9 bases not matched to a gene; V was cut back by 4 bases and J by 2 bases. The CDR3 is 16 amino acids. The germline CDR1 and CDR2 sequences are MNHEY and SVGAGI. As DNA, the CDR3 is TGTGCCAGCAGTTTCACCGGGACAGGGAGACCCTACGAGCAGTACTTC. The encoded protein is CASSFTGTGRPYEQYF.

The V gene is TRBV7-3, the J gene TRBJ2-6; no firm D call. The CDR3 loop spans 15 amino acids. The germline CDR1 and CDR2 sequences are SGHTA and FQGTGA. With 5 bases removed from V and 4 bases from J, the gap between germline ends came to 12 bases. This chain's CDR3 is CASSTSRPGANVLTF. Written as DNA, the CDR3 is TGTGCCAGCAGCACTTCGCGTCCAGGGGCCAACGTCCTGACTTTC.

J is TRBJ2-7 and V is TRBV23-1; a possible D gene is TRBD1 (6 bases). TRBV23-1 is an ORF, with its function uncertain. The CDR3 sequence is 15 residues long. Trimming took off 2 bases at V and 5 bases at J, with 16 bases between the two ends. In DNA form, the CDR3 reads TGCGCCAGCAGTCAAAGGTGGCAGGGGATGAACGAGCAGTACTTC. Translation: CASSQRWQGMNEQYF.

A single count supports this clone. The DNA of the CDR3 is TGTGCAAGTCGCTTAGCTATTACAGGGGTTCGGGCTTTCTTT. This sequence encodes CASRLAITGVRAFF. This sequence joins TRBV12-2 and TRBJ1-1; TRBD1, the D gene given by the table, was not confirmed from the DNA. TRBV12-2 is listed as a pseudogene. There are 14 residues in the CDR3.

This clone was seen a few times. The chain employs TRBV12-5 and TRBJ2-3, with 8 bases aligning to TRBD2. The trim removed 5 bases at V and 0 bases at J, leaving 7 bases unmatched. This CDR3 spans 16 amino acids. Germline loops: CDR1 LGHNT, CDR2 FRNRAP. CDR3 loop: CASGDGRGGSTDTQYF. In DNA, the CDR3 is TGTGCTAGTGGTGACGGGAGGGGCGGTAGCACAGATACGCAGTATTTT. Full variable domain (outside the CDR3, taken from reference TRBV12-5 and TRBJ2-3): DARVTQTPRHKVTEMGQEVTMRCQPILGHNTVFWYRQTMMQGLELLAYFRNRAPLDDSGMPKDRFSAEMPDATLATLKIQPSEPRDSAVYFCASGDGRGGSTDTQYFGPGTRLTVL.

CDR3 in amino acids: CASSYNRGYEQYF. The CDR3, as DNA: TGTGCCAGCAGCTACAACCGCGGTTACGAGCAGTACTTC. V and J are TRBV3-1 (or the pseudogene TRBV3-2) and TRBJ2-7; D gene unclear. The CDR3 consists of 13 residues. Trimming took 5 bases from V and 4 from J, leaving 12 bases between them. Germline V CDR1 and CDR2: LGHDT, YNNKEL (reference sequence).

The CDR3 region is CASSFDGPYEQYF. CDR3 in DNA: TGTGCCAGCAGCTTCGATGGGCCCTACGAGCAGTACTTC. The chain employs TRBV7-8 and TRBJ2-7; no firm D call. Trimming pared 3 bases from V and 2 bases from J, leaving 8 bases between. Per germline, CDR1 SGHVS and CDR2 FQNEAQ. The length of the CDR3 is 13 residues.

The chain links TRBV4-1 to TRBJ1-5; 7 positions match TRBD1. This CDR3 comprises 16 residues. Per germline, CDR1 MGHRA and CDR2 YSYEKL. V lost 4 bases, J lost 7 bases, and 13 bases stayed unmatched. The CDR3 reads CASSRAGTAVNQPQHF. CDR3 coding DNA: TGCGCCAGCAGCCGAGCAGGGACAGCCGTCAACCAGCCCCAGCATTTT.

DNA of the CDR3: TGTGCCAGCAGCGTAGTTGGAGGGATGAACACTGAAGCTTTCTTT. Encoded protein: CASSVVGGMNTEAFF. The chain is built from TRBV9 and TRBJ1-1; D not resolved. This CDR3 contains 15 residues. Trimming pared 0 bases from V and 0 bases from J, leaving 9 bases between. The V gene's germline CDR1 is SGDLS and CDR2 YYNGEE. Together with reference TRBV9 and TRBJ1-1, the CDR3 gives the full variable domain: DSGVTQTPKHLITATGQRVTLRCSPRSGDLSVYWYQQSLDQGLQFLIQYYNGEERAKGNILERFSAQQFPDLHSELNLSSLELGDSALYFCASSVVGGMNTEAFFGQGTRLTVV.

This rearrangement joins TRBV6-2 or TRBV6-3 to TRBJ1-1, with D perhaps TRBD1 (5 bases). Germline V gene lookup returns CDR1 MNHEY and CDR2 SVGEGT. This CDR3 spans 13 amino acids. V was shortened by 4 bases and J by 6 bases, with 12 bases between the two germline ends. DNA of the CDR3: TGTGCCAGCAGTTTCAGGGACTCAGCTGAAGCTTTCTTT. Translated: CASSFRDSAEAFF.

This sequence joins TRBV6-1 and TRBJ2-1; 9 positions match TRBD2. CDR1 and CDR2 (germline): MNHNS, SASEGT. This CDR3 has 19 residues. J gave up 4 bases and V 4 bases, and 17 bases lay outside the gene matches. The CDR3, as DNA: TGTGCCAGCAGTGTCCTCCTTGAGGGCGGGGGGGCCGCATACAATGAGCAGTTCTTC. It encodes CASSVLLEGGGAAYNEQFF.